These 9 T cell receptor beta chains were sequenced from one sample in a study of T cells in Graves' hyperthyroidism and ophthalmopathy. RNA transcripts yielded amplified TCR beta CDR3 regions. Researchers ran a first-round RT-PCR on the TCR CDR3 using the HTBI primer set. One entry per CDR3 protein results from TCRdb running MiXCR on the multiplex PCR reads. Of hundreds of thousands of distinct CDR3 sequences listed, about 43% were seen once; the top ten hold about 7.9%. Sequencing input: peripheral blood or thyroid tissue (not recorded which). The receptor source for this set is a woman aged 18-29 years with Graves' hyperthyroidism.

About this clonotype: A much larger clone lies a single base off, so this may be a read error. The chain carries TRBV2 and TRBJ1-6; a possible D gene is TRBD1 (5 bases). CDR1 and CDR2 from the germline V gene are SNHLY and FYNNEI. The length of the CDR3 is 12 residues. V was pared by 4 bases and J by 10 bases, with 8 bases between. Here the CDR3 DNA reads TGTGCCAGCAGTGTGGGGGAATCACCCCTCCACTTT. Its translation: CASSVGESPLHF.

In this sample, this clonotype turned up many times. This sequence joins TRBV25-1 and TRBJ2-7; D ambiguous. Trimming removed 1 base at V and 3 bases at J, with 7 bases between. CDR3 length: 13 amino acids. Germline loops: CDR1 MGHDK, CDR2 SYGVNS. CDR3 sequence reads: CASSELGRYEQYF. The CDR3 nucleotides are TGTGCCAGCAGTGAATTGGGTCGCTACGAGCAGTACTTC.

About this clonotype: A read error may explain this, as a much larger clone is one base away. As DNA, the CDR3 is TGTGCCAGCGGTGTCACGGGAAGCTCCTACACCTTC. It yields the protein CASGVTGSSYTF. The chain combines TRBV2 with TRBJ1-2; D gene ambiguous. Trimming took 8 bases from V and 10 from J, leaving 17 bases between them. The CDR3 consists of 12 residues. From germline, CDR1 is SNHLY and CDR2 FYNNEI.

This clonotype was recorded a few times. One end of the junction does not line up with germline, which may come from a read error. The rearrangement links TRBV6-1 to TRBJ2-5, with D maybe TRBD2 (6 bases). CDR1 is MNHNS, CDR2 SASEGT, per germline. The CDR3 is made up of 13 amino acids. CDR3 bases: TGTGCCAGCAGGGAAGCGGGTTTGGAGACCCAGTACTTC. Residues: CASREAGLETQYF.

Many counts were recorded for this clonotype. The rearrangement joins TRBV29-1 to TRBJ1-1; D not resolved. Between the trimmed V and J ends, which lost 4 bases and 8 bases, there was a span of 11 bases. The CDR3 sequence is 11 residues long. In germline, CDR1 is SQVTM, CDR2 ANQGSEA. As DNA, the CDR3 is TGCAGCGTTGTGTCGGTTAACGAAGCTTTCTTT. This gives the protein CSVVSVNEAFF.

As regards this clonotype: A much larger clone lies one base from this, so it may be a read error. The J gene is TRBJ1-2, the V gene TRBV6-1; D call uncertain. Germline CDR1 MNHNS, CDR2 SASEGT. CDR3 length equals 12 residues. The ends were cut back, 6 bases at V and 8 bases at J, with 13 bases in the middle. The CDR3 region has the DNA TGTGCCAGCAGGTTGCAGAGAAGAGGCTACACCTTC. Its translation is CASRLQRRGYTF.

This clonotype was found many times. The chain recombines TRBV7-9 with TRBJ1-4; D uncertain. The germline V and J ends were trimmed by 5 bases and 8 bases, with 12 bases remaining between them. In germline, CDR1 is SEHNR, CDR2 FQNEAQ (reference sequence). The CDR3 sequence is 13 residues long. CDR3 amino acids: CASSLGLREKLFF. The CDR3 DNA is TGTGCCAGCAGCCTCGGACTTCGGGAAAAACTGTTTTTT. The entire variable domain, with the rest obtained from reference TRBV7-9 and TRBJ1-4, is as follows: DTGVSQNPRHKITKRGQNVTFRCDPISEHNRLYWYRQTLGQGPEFLTYFQNEAQLEKSRLLSDRFSAERPKGSFSTLEIQRTEQGDSAMYLCASSLGLREKLFFGSGTQLSVL.

At least ten counts were recorded for this clonotype. The gene calls are TRBV29-1 and TRBJ2-7; a weak D match, TRBD2 (5 bases). Germline V lookup: CDR1 SQVTM, CDR2 ANQGSEA. The CDR3 contains 11 residues. Deletions cut 6 bases from V and 3 bases from J, with 9 bases between. The CDR3 reads CSVAGDYEQYF. The CDR3 DNA follows: TGCAGCGTCGCCGGGGACTACGAGCAGTACTTC.

The chain joins TRBV9 to TRBJ2-2; D is uncertain. The CDR3 contains 15 residues. Trimming took off 6 bases at V and 5 bases at J, with 17 bases between the two ends. Germline CDR1 and CDR2: SGDLS and YYNGEE. CDR3 bases: TGTGCCAGCATGCGTTGGGGTTCGGGTACCGGGGAGCTGTTTTTT. Translating it yields CASMRWGSGTGELFF.